This entry features one T cell receptor (beta chain) sequence. This sample is drawn from a study of T cell changes during pregnancy in multiple sclerosis. The protocol was immunoSEQ multiplex PCR, while the TCRdb copy is restricted to in-frame clones and leaves out a portion. The table lists around 95,000 clones, about 93% of them singletons. The TCR was taken from a female donor in good health, enrolled as a control in a pregnancy study. Sequences were derived from peripheral blood, sampled after pregnancy.

CDR3 bases: TGTGCCAGCAGCCAACTTGGGGCGGCTAATCGACCCGGGGAGCTGTTTTTT. This encodes CASSQLGAANRPGELFF. V and J are TRBV9 and TRBJ2-2; TRBD1 is a possible D gene (5 bases). The germline V and J ends were trimmed by 4 bases and 6 bases, with 22 bases remaining between them. CDR1 is SGDLS, CDR2 YYNGEE, per germline. CDR3 length: 17 residues.